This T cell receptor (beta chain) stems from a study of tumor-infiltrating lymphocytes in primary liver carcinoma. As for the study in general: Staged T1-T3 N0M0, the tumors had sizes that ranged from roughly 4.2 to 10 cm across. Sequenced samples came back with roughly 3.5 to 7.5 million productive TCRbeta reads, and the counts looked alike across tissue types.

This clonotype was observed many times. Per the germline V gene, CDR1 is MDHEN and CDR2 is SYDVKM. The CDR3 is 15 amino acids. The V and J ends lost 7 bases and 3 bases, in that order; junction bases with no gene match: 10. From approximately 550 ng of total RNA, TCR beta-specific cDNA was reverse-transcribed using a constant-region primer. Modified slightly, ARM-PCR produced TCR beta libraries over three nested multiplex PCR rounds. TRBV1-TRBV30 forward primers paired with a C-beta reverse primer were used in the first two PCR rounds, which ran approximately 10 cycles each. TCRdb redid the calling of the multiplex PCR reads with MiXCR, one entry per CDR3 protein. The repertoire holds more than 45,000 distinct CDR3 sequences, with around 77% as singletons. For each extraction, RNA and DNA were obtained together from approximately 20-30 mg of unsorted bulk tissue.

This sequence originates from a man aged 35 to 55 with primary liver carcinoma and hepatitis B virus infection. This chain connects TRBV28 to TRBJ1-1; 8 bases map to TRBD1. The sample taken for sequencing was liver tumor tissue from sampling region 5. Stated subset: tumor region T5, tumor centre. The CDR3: CASIPAQGADTEAFF. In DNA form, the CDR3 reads TGTGCCAGCATCCCTGCCCAGGGGGCCGACACTGAAGCTTTCTTT.